Shown below are 27 T cell receptor beta chains from a single sample sequenced in a study of T cell responses to AZD1222 COVID-19 vaccine (dated by TCRdb to the early 2020s). The library was made by the immunoSEQ multiplex PCR assay. Drawn from immuneACCESS, this table holds only the in-frame rearrangements with V and J called that TCRdb kept. Clones are partly lost; checked studies trace under half to an unresolved V gene and leave the rest unexplained. In this sample the table shows approximately 70,000 clones, roughly 85% of which occur a single time. 20% of the sample goes to the ten largest clones. The intended sense of this specimen's time point label: baseline before first vaccination. Sequencing used peripheral blood, obtained on day 0 of AZD1222 vaccination. The receptors shown here come from an adult in good health.

The chain couples TRBV10-1 to TRBJ1-2; TRBD1 might be the D (6 bases). The length of the CDR3 is 12 residues. CDR1 is WNHNN and CDR2 is SYGVQD in the germline V gene (reference sequence). Here the CDR3 DNA reads TGCGCAGGGGGGACCTCTACCCTCGGCTACACCTTC. The encoded protein is CAGGTSTLGYTF.

V usage is TRBV30 and J usage is TRBJ2-7; D uncertain. From germline, CDR1 is GTSNPN and CDR2 SVGIG (reference sequence). With 8 bases removed from V and 3 bases from J, the gap between germline ends came to 11 bases. This CDR3 has 11 amino acids. The CDR3 loop is CAGDTYYEQYF. DNA for the CDR3: TGTGCCGGGGATACGTACTACGAGCAGTACTTC. Complete variable domain (other parts from reference TRBV30 and TRBJ2-7): SQTIHQWPATLVQPVGSPLSLECTVEGTSNPNLYWYRQAAGRGLQLLFYSVGIGQISSEVPQNLSASRPQDRQFILSSKKLLLSDSGFYLCAGDTYYEQYFGPGTRLTVT.

V gene TRBV6-5 combines with J gene TRBJ2-7; D gene ambiguous. Trimming left V 4 bases short and J 2 bases short, with 12 bases between. The CDR3 has 14 residues. The V gene's germline CDR1 is MNHEY and CDR2 SVGAGI. CDR3: CASSFRNTAYEQYF. In DNA, the CDR3 is TGTGCCAGCAGTTTCCGGAATACAGCCTACGAGCAGTACTTC.

V gene TRBV21-1 combines with J gene TRBJ1-2; the table assigns TRBD1, which was not confirmed against the DNA. TRBV21-1 is termed a pseudogene. The length of the CDR3 is 17 residues. CDR3 in DNA: TGTGCCAGCACCCGGCAGACAGACCCCACATATAACTATGGCTACACCTTC. Its protein product is CASTRQTDPTYNYGYTF.

The rearrangement uses TRBV6-6 and TRBJ1-2; possible D gene TRBD1, 6 bases. Germline V gene lookup returns CDR1 MNHNY and CDR2 SVGAGI (reference sequence). Trimming shortened V by 8 bases and J by 6 bases, and 13 bases separated the two germline ends. This CDR3 spans 12 amino acids. Here the CDR3 DNA reads TGTGCCAGCGCAGGGGCAATCGATGGCTACACCTTC. This gives the protein CASAGAIDGYTF.

This clone turned up a few times. This chain uses TRBV3-1 (or the pseudogene TRBV3-2) with TRBJ2-1; D is unclear. Per germline, CDR1 LGHDT and CDR2 YNNKEL (reference sequence). V lost 3 bases and J lost 10, with 13 bases in between. The CDR3 contains 13 residues. CDR3 protein: CASSHYGLGEQFF. The CDR3 nucleotides read TGTGCCAGCAGCCACTATGGGCTAGGGGAGCAGTTCTTC.

With respect to this clone: Different DNA sequences within this sample yield the same CDR3. The rearrangement joins TRBV18 to TRBJ1-2, with TRBD1 matching 9 bases. The CDR3 has 13 residues. Unmatched junction bases numbered 7, after V lost 6 bases and J lost 8 bases. Germline lookup yields CDR1 KGHSH and CDR2 LQKENI. The CDR3 DNA reads as TGTGCCAGCTCTCCTAGGACAGGGGAAGGCTACACCTTC. It translates to CASSPRTGEGYTF.

The count of this clone is one. V and J are TRBV7-2 and TRBJ2-3, with TRBD2 identical over 8 bases. The CDR3 sequence is 14 residues long. Germline CDR1 and CDR2: SGHTA and FQGNSA. V shed 5 bases, J shed 2 bases, and the junction held 3 bases outside the gene matches. The chain's CDR3 is CASSLGLATDTQYF. The CDR3 DNA reads TGTGCCAGCAGCCTTGGACTAGCCACAGATACGCAGTATTTT.

The genes are TRBV7-9 and TRBJ1-5, with 9 bases fitting TRBD1. Germline assignment: CDR1 SEHNR and CDR2 FQNEAQ (reference sequence). The CDR3 consists of 17 residues. Trimming at V came to 1 base and at J to 1 base, leaving 5 bases not matched to a gene. Written as DNA, the CDR3 is TGTGCCAGCAGCTTAGGGACAGGGGCTGGGAGCAATCAGCCCCAGCATTTT. Encoded protein: CASSLGTGAGSNQPQHF.

The chain recombines TRBV9 with TRBJ2-7; D is perhaps TRBD1 (6 bases). Germline CDR1 is SGDLS and CDR2 is YYNGEE. Trimming took 5 bases from V and 2 from J, leaving 14 bases between them. The CDR3 is 14 residues long. In DNA, the CDR3 is TGTGCCAGCAGTTTTTCGTCAGGGGCCTACGAGCAGTACTTC. This gives the protein CASSFSSGAYEQYF. The full variable domain, rest sourced from reference TRBV9 and TRBJ2-7, is DSGVTQTPKHLITATGQRVTLRCSPRSGDLSVYWYQQSLDQGLQFLIQYYNGEERAKGNILERFSAQQFPDLHSELNLSSLELGDSALYFCASSFSSGAYEQYFGPGTRLTVT.

This clone has just one count. The chain is built from TRBV12-3 or TRBV12-4 and TRBJ1-2; 10 bases agree with TRBD1. The CDR3 spans 13 residues. V shed 7 bases, J shed 4 bases, and the junction held 3 bases outside the gene matches. The DNA for the CDR3 is TGTGCCAGCACATGGGACAGGGGCTATGGCTACACCTTC. Protein sequence: CASTWDRGYGYTF.

The chain recombines TRBV6-5 with TRBJ1-2, with a tentative D call TRBD1 (6 bases). The CDR3 loop spans 16 amino acids. The V gene lost 3 bases and the J gene lost 3 bases, with 17 bases spanning the gap. The germline V gene has CDR1 MNHEY and CDR2 SVGAGI. The CDR3 spells CASSYSGAGGYYGYTF. Here the CDR3 DNA reads TGTGCCAGCAGTTATTCGGGGGCCGGGGGCTACTATGGCTACACCTTC.

The rearrangement joins TRBV4-1 to TRBJ2-5, with D maybe TRBD2 (5 bases). Per germline, CDR1 MGHRA and CDR2 YSYEKL. V was clipped by 2 bases and J by 1 base, with 14 bases between them. This CDR3 has 16 amino acids. The CDR3 DNA reads as TGCGCCAGCAGCCAATCCGGGAAGGCTAGCCAAGAGACCCAGTACTTC. Protein sequence: CASSQSGKASQETQYF.

The CDR3 sequence: CASGGPDIQYF. For the CDR3, the DNA is TGTGCCAGCGGGGGGCCCGACATTCAGTACTTC. The chain uses TRBV6-5 and TRBJ2-4; D may be TRBD1 or TRBD2 (6 bases each). CDR1 and CDR2 from the germline V gene are MNHEY and SVGAGI. Between the trimmed V and J ends, which lost 8 bases and 8 bases, there was a span of 10 bases. The CDR3 covers 11 residues.

J is TRBJ2-7 and V is TRBV6-5; D ambiguous. Trimming shortened V by 6 bases and J by 3 bases, and 12 bases separated the two germline ends. The germline V gene encodes CDR1 MNHEY and CDR2 SVGAGI. CDR3 length: 13 residues. The CDR3 DNA reads TGTGCCAGCAGACAAGCAGCAGGCTACGAGCAGTACTTC. Protein sequence: CASRQAAGYEQYF.

CDR3 sequence reads: CASSPIGGEQYF. The CDR3 DNA is TGTGCCAGCAGCCCTATAGGTGGCGAGCAGTACTTC. V usage is TRBV4-2 and J usage is TRBJ2-7; D call uncertain. Germline V gene data show CDR1 as LGHNA and CDR2 as YNFKEQ. This CDR3 has 12 residues. V was pared by 4 bases and J by 6 bases, with 10 bases between.

The chain combines TRBV20-1 with TRBJ1-4; D is unresolved. Germline V gene data show CDR1 as DFQATT and CDR2 as SNEGSKA (reference sequence). Trimming removed 3 bases at V and 7 bases at J, with 12 bases between. The CDR3 runs 13 residues. In nucleotides, the CDR3 is TGCAGTGCTAGTACCCTAAGGAGTGAAAAACTGTTTTTT. As protein: CSASTLRSEKLFF.

V usage is TRBV25-1 and J usage is TRBJ1-1; D is unresolved. The CDR3 is 12 residues long. Germline assignment: CDR1 MGHDK and CDR2 SYGVNS. Trimming shortened V by 5 bases and J by 8 bases, and 12 bases separated the two germline ends. As DNA, the CDR3 is TGTGCCAGCAGTCAGACTCGGACGGAAGCTTTCTTT. The encoded protein is CASSQTRTEAFF.

This chain connects TRBV5-1 to TRBJ2-7, with TRBD1 matching 7 bases. Trimming took 3 bases from V and 3 from J; bases not matched to a gene: 18. CDR1 is SGHRS and CDR2 is YFSETQ in the germline V gene. The CDR3 is made up of 18 amino acids. The CDR3 reads CASSSLGALQGPYYEQYF. The CDR3 DNA reads TGCGCCAGCAGCTCCCTAGGGGCCCTACAGGGGCCCTACTACGAGCAGTACTTC. Using reference TRBV5-1 and TRBJ2-7 for the parts outside the CDR3, the full variable domain is KAGVTQTPRYLIKTRGQQVTLSCSPISGHRSVSWYQQTPGQGLQFLFEYFSETQRNKGNFPGRFSGRQFSNSRSEMNVSTLELGDSALYLCASSSLGALQGPYYEQYFGPGTRLTVT.

This rearrangement joins TRBV10-3 to TRBJ2-1; 15 bases line up with TRBD2. The junction had 5 bases not matched to a gene; V was cut back by 4 bases and J by 1 base. Germline V gene lookup returns CDR1 ENHRY and CDR2 SYGVKD. CDR3 length: 18 residues. CDR3 nucleotide sequence: TGTGCCATCAGTGTATCGGGACTAGCGGGAGGATCCTACAATGAGCAGTTCTTC. Its translation is CAISVSGLAGGSYNEQFF.

This clone was observed a few times. J is TRBJ1-1 and V is TRBV2, with D uncertain. V lost 6 bases to trimming and J lost 1 base, with 12 bases between them. The CDR3 spans 14 residues. Germline V gene data show CDR1 as SNHLY and CDR2 as FYNNEI. The CDR3 DNA reads TGTGCCAGCAGAATCGGACTGAAGAACACTGAAGCTTTCTTT. Translating gives CASRIGLKNTEAFF.

This sequence joins TRBV14 and TRBJ1-2; 9 positions match TRBD1. The CDR3 contains 15 residues. J gave up 8 bases and V 1 base, and 8 bases lay outside the gene matches. CDR1 is SGHDN and CDR2 is FVKESK in the germline V gene. Written as DNA, the CDR3 is TGTGCCAGCAGCCAAGTTGAGGGACAGGGAGACGGCTACACCTTC. Amino acid sequence: CASSQVEGQGDGYTF.

A few counts support this clone. V usage is TRBV4-1 and J usage is TRBJ2-1; maybe TRBD2 (5 bases). Germline V lookup: CDR1 MGHRA, CDR2 YSYEKL. The CDR3 has 15 amino acids. V was cut by 0 bases and J by 5 bases, with 11 bases left in between. CDR3 region: CASSQDPGYHNEQFF. For the CDR3, the DNA is TGCGCCAGCAGCCAAGATCCGGGGTACCACAATGAGCAGTTCTTC.

This sequence joins TRBV5-1 and TRBJ1-1, with D perhaps matching TRBD1 (5 bases). Trimming took off 4 bases at V and 1 base at J, with 14 bases between the two ends. Looked up from germline, CDR1 is SGHRS and CDR2 is YFSETQ. There are 15 residues in the CDR3. CDR3 bases: TGCGCCAGCAGCCTCGAGGGGAGGGGGAACACTGAAGCTTTCTTT. Amino acids: CASSLEGRGNTEAFF.

The chain joins TRBV6-5 to TRBJ1-5; no firm D call. From germline, CDR1 is MNHEY and CDR2 SVGAGI. This CDR3 has 12 residues. V dropped 2 bases and J dropped 6 bases, with 5 bases sitting between them. Written as DNA, the CDR3 is TGTGCCAGCAGTTACGAGTTTCAGCCCCAGCATTTT. Its protein product is CASSYEFQPQHF.

The V and J genes are TRBV27 and TRBJ2-3; D unresolved. There are 16 residues in the CDR3. The V end was cut by 3 bases, the J end by 0 bases, with 13 bases between. From germline, CDR1 is MNHEY and CDR2 SMNVEV (reference sequence). CDR3 sequence: CASSLLQRPSTDTQYF. CDR3 bases: TGTGCCAGCAGTTTGCTTCAGCGACCTAGCACAGATACGCAGTATTTT.

The chain carries TRBV27 and TRBJ2-1, with D perhaps given as TRBD1 or TRBD2 (6 bases each). The CDR3 runs to 15 residues. Germline CDR1 and CDR2: MNHEY and SMNVEV (reference sequence). Deletions cut 6 bases from V and 5 bases from J, with 17 bases between. DNA of the CDR3: TGTGCCAGCAGCGGGGGCAGGGGAGGCCACAATGAGCAGTTCTTC. It codes for CASSGGRGGHNEQFF.